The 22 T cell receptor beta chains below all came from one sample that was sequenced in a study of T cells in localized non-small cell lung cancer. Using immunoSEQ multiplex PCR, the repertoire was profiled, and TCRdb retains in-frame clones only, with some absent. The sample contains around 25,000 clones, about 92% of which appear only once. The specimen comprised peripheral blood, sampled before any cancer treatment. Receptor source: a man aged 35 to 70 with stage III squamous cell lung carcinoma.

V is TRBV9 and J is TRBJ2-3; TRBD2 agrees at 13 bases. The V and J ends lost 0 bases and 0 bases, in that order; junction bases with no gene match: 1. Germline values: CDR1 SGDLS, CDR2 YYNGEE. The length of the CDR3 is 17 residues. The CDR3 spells CASSVGTSGGSTDTQYF. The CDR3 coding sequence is TGTGCCAGCAGCGTAGGGACTAGCGGGGGTAGCACAGATACGCAGTATTTT.

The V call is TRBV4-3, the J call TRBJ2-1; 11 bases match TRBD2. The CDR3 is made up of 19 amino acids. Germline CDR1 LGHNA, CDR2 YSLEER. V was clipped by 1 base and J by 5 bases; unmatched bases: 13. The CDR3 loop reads CASSQVPILAGDGDNEQFF. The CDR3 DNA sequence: TGCGCCAGCAGCCAAGTCCCAATACTAGCGGGAGATGGGGACAATGAGCAGTTCTTC.

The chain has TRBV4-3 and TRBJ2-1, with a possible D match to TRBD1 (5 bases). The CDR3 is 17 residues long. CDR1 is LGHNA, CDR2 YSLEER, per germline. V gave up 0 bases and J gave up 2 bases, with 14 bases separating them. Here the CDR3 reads CASSQDQVTVAYNEQFF. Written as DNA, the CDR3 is TGCGCCAGCAGCCAAGATCAGGTGACAGTGGCCTACAATGAGCAGTTCTTC.

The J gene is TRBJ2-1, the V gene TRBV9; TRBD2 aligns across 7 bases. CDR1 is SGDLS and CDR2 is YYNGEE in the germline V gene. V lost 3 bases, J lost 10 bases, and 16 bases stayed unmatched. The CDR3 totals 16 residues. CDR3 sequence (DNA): TGTGCCAGCAGCGCCAACACCGGGGGTCAGGGAGGGGAGCAGTTCTTC. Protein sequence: CASSANTGGQGGEQFF. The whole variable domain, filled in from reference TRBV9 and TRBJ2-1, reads DSGVTQTPKHLITATGQRVTLRCSPRSGDLSVYWYQQSLDQGLQFLIQYYNGEERAKGNILERFSAQQFPDLHSELNLSSLELGDSALYFCASSANTGGQGGEQFFGPGTRLTVL.

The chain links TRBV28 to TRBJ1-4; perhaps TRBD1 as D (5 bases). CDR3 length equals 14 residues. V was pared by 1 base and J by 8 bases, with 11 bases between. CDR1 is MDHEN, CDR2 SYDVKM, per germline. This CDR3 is CASSLLGVREKLFF. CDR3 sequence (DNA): TGTGCCAGCAGTTTATTGGGGGTGAGAGAAAAACTGTTTTTT.

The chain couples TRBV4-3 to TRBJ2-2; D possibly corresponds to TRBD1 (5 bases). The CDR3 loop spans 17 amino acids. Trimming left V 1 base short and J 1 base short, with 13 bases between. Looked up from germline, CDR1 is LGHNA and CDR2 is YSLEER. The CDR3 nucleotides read TGCGCCAGCAGCCAAGTTCCCGACAGTAAGAACACCGGGGAGCTGTTTTTT. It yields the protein CASSQVPDSKNTGELFF.

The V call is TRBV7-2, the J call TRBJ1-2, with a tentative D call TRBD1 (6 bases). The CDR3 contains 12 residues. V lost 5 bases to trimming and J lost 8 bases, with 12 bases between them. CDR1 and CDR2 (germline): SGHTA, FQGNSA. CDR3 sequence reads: CASSRNRVGYTF. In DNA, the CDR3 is TGTGCCAGCAGCAGAAACAGGGTAGGCTACACCTTC. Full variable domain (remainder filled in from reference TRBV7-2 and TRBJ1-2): GAGVSQSPSNKVTEKGKDVELRCDPISGHTALYWYRQSLGQGLEFLIYFQGNSAPDKSGLPSDRFSAERTGGSVSTLTIQRTQQEDSAVYLCASSRNRVGYTFGSGTRLTVV.

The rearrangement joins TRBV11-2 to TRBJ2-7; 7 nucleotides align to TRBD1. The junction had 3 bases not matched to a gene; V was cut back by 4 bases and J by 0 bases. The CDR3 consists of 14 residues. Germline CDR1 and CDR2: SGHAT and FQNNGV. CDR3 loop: CASSSSGGSYEQYF. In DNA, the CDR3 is TGTGCCAGCAGCTCCTCAGGGGGCTCCTACGAGCAGTACTTC.

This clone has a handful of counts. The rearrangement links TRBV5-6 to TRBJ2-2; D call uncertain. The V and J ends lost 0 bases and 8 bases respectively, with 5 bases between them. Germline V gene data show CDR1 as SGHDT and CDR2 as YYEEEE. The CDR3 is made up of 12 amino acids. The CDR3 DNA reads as TGTGCCAGCAGCTTGGATACGGGGGAGCTGTTTTTT. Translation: CASSLDTGELFF.

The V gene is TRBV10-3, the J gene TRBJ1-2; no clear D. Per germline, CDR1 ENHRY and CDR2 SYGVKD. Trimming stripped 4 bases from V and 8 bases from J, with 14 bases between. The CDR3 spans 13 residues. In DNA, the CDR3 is TGTGCCATCAGTGTATCGGATACGGGCGGCTACACCTTC. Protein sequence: CAISVSDTGGYTF.

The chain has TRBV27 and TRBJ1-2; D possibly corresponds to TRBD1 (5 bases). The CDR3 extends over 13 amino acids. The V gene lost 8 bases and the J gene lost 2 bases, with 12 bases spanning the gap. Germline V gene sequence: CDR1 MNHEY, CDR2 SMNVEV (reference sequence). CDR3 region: CASRLGRNYGYTF. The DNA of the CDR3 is TGTGCCAGCCGCCTGGGGCGGAACTATGGCTACACCTTC.

The CDR3 protein is CASSEVGISGNTIYF. The DNA of the CDR3 is TGTGCCAGCAGTGAGGTGGGAATCTCTGGAAACACCATATATTTT. J is TRBJ1-3 and V is TRBV6-1; no clear D gene. CDR1 and CDR2 (germline): MNHNS, SASEGT. V was pared by 3 bases and J by 0 bases, with 9 bases between. The CDR3 totals 15 residues.

CDR3 DNA: TGTGCCAGCCCTCCCGGGGACAGGTCGGAAGCTTTCTTT. The encoded protein is CASPPGDRSEAFF. The chain employs TRBV6-4 and TRBJ1-1; TRBD1 matches 8 bases. The CDR3 consists of 13 residues. V shed 8 bases, J shed 8 bases, and the junction held 10 bases outside the gene matches. CDR1 and CDR2 from the germline V gene are MRHNA and SNTAGT.

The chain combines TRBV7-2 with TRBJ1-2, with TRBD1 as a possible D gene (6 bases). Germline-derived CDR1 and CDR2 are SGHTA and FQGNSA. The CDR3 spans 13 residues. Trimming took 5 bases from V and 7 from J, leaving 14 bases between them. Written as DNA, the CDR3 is TGTGCCAGCAGCCATTACAGGGAGGGTGGCTACACCTTC. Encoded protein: CASSHYREGGYTF.

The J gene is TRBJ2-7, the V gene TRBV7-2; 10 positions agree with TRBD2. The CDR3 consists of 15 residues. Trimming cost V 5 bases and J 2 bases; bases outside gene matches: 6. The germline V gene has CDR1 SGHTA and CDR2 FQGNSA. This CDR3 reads CASSHRTSGTYEQYF. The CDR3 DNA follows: TGTGCCAGCAGCCACCGGACTAGCGGAACCTACGAGCAGTACTTC.

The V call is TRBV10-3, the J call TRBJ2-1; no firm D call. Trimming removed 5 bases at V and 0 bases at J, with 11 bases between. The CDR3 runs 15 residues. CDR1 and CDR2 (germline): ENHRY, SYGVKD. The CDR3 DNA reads TGTGCCATCAGTCCCTCAGAAATCTCCTACAATGAGCAGTTCTTC. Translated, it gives CAISPSEISYNEQFF.

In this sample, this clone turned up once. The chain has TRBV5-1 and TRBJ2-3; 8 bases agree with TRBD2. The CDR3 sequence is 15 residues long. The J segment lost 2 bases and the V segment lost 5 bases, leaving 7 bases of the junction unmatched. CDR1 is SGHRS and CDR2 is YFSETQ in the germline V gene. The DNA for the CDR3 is TGCGCCAGCAGTTTAACTAGCGGTTACACAGATACGCAGTATTTT. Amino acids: CASSLTSGYTDTQYF.

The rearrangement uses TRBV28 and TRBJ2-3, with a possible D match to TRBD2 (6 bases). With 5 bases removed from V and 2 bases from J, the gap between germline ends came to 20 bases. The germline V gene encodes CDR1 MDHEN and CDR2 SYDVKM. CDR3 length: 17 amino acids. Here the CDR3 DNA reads TGTGCCAGCAGTCTCTACGACTCGATAGCGGCCACAGATACGCAGTATTTT. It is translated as CASSLYDSIAATDTQYF.

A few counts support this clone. CDR3 protein: CSVVQGDSGNTIYF. In nucleotides, the CDR3 is TGCAGCGTTGTGCAGGGGGATTCTGGAAACACCATATATTTT. The V gene is TRBV29-1, the J gene TRBJ1-3; 7 positions agree with TRBD1. CDR3 length equals 14 residues. V shed 4 bases and J 1 base; nucleotides not matched to a gene: 4. Germline loops: CDR1 SQVTM, CDR2 ANQGSEA.

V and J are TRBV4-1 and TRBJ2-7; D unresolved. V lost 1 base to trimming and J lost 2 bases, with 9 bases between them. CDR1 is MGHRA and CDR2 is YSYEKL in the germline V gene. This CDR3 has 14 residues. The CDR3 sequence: CASSQAIGPYEQYF. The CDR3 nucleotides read TGCGCCAGCAGCCAAGCGATCGGCCCCTACGAGCAGTACTTC.

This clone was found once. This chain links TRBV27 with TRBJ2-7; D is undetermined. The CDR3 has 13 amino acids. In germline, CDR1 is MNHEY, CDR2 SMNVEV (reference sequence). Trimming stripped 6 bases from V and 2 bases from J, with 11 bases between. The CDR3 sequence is CASSPLTPYEQYF. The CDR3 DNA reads TGTGCCAGCAGCCCACTAACCCCCTACGAGCAGTACTTC.

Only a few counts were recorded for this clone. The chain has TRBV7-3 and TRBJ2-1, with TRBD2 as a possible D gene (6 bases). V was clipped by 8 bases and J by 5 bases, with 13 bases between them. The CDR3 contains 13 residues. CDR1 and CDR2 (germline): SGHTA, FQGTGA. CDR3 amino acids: CASALSGHNEQFF. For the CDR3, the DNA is TGTGCCAGCGCCCTTAGCGGACACAATGAGCAGTTCTTC.